This T cell receptor beta chain was captured by sequencing in a study of cytomegalovirus exposure and HLA in healthy donors. Broader study findings: A later analysis, which compared TCR beta chains of equal frequency, found the HLA-associated ones more clonally expanded. TRBV6-2, TRBV6-3 and some other V segments were unresolvable in 87-base-pair reads. Later, an analysis found that common viral pathogens appeared to be linked with several of the most significant clusters.

Trimming left V 1 base short and J 3 bases short, with 16 bases between. The CDR3 runs to 16 residues. Germline loops: CDR1 SGHDN, CDR2 FVKESK. For this clone: The antigen remains undetermined.

The PCR had 60 Vbeta and 13 Jbeta primers. Method: immunoSEQ multiplex PCR; TCRdb's copy keeps in-frame clones and lacks some. Of around 150,000 clones listed, about four fifths are singletons. Specimen: PBMCs. The V and J genes are TRBV14 and TRBJ2-7; maybe TRBD1 (6 bases). This sequence originates from a man aged 50-59 years in good health and CMV-seropositive. The CDR3 DNA is TGTGCCAGCAGCCAAGGGATACCGGGACACAACTACGAGCAGTACTTC. This codes for CASSQGIPGHNYEQYF.